This T cell receptor beta chain was obtained from a study of CD4 T cells in relation to SARS-CoV-2 and coronaviruses. A single count supports this clone. What it recognizes is unknown. The unexposed donors gave CD4+ T cells in about 2010-2019, prior to COVID-19. The cells were cultured for about ten days before CD4+ T cells were isolated. As cell numbers allowed, unexposed-donor CD4+ T cells faced SARS-CoV-2 S/N and four cold-coronavirus spikes. This table comes from immunoSEQ multiplex PCR, and its TCRdb copy is limited to in-frame clones, with some not included. The table has 18,000 or so clones, about 72% seen once. What was sequenced was CD4+ T cells from PBMCs, cultured in vitro. This clonotype was obtained from a human donor in good health.

This chain's CDR3 is CASSQSPGQGISDEQFF. CDR3 sequence (DNA): TGTGCCAGCAGCCAGAGCCCGGGACAGGGTATTAGCGATGAGCAGTTCTTC. V and J are TRBV6-2 or TRBV6-3 and TRBJ2-1; 9 bases agree with TRBD1. The CDR3 consists of 17 residues. After removal of 6 bases from V and 8 bases from J, the junction contained 17 bases not matched to a gene. Germline values: CDR1 MNHEY, CDR2 SVGEGT.